Following are 19 T cell receptor beta chains from one sample sequenced in a study of cytomegalovirus exposure and HLA in healthy donors. The PCR ran on 60 Vbeta and 13 Jbeta primers. Some clones are missing from TCRdb's copy, which holds only in-frame ones; the method was immunoSEQ multiplex PCR. The sample carries around 90,000 clones, less than 80% recorded once. Material: PBMCs. Source of these receptors: a woman aged 45 to 65 in good health and CMV-seropositive.

The V call is TRBV13, the J call TRBJ1-5; no reliable D call. The CDR3 has 13 amino acids. Germline CDR1 reads PRHDT; CDR2 reads FYEKMQ (reference sequence). With 4 bases removed from V and 7 bases from J, the gap between germline ends came to 11 bases. CDR3 amino acids: CASSSNRGQPQHF. The CDR3 DNA sequence: TGTGCCAGCAGCTCCAACCGCGGGCAGCCCCAGCATTTT.

This clone was seen more than once but under ten times. The CDR3 sequence is CASSLPTSGGARYEQFF. DNA for the CDR3: TGTGCCAGCAGCTTACCAACTAGCGGGGGGGCCAGGTATGAGCAGTTCTTC. The J gene is TRBJ2-1, the V gene TRBV7-9; TRBD2 agrees at 13 bases. J was trimmed by 8 bases and V by 2 bases; bases with no gene match: 9. CDR1 and CDR2 from the germline V gene are SEHNR and FQNEAQ (reference sequence). This CDR3 region has 17 residues.

This clone is a singleton in its sample. This rearrangement joins TRBV7-8 to TRBJ2-7, with TRBD2 as a possible D gene (6 bases). V lost 0 bases to trimming and J lost 4 bases, with 7 bases between them. The CDR3 is 13 residues long. Germline CDR1 is SGHVS and CDR2 is FQNEAQ. CDR3 bases: TGTGCCAGCAGCTTAGCGGAGGGATACGAGCAGTACTTC. Encoded protein: CASSLAEGYEQYF.

The rearrangement links TRBV27 to TRBJ2-5; tentatively, D is TRBD1 (6 bases). The germline gives CDR1 MNHEY, CDR2 SMNVEV (reference sequence). The CDR3 loop spans 15 amino acids. The V gene lost 3 bases and the J gene lost 2 bases, with 13 bases spanning the gap. DNA of the CDR3: TGTGCCAGCAGTTTCTTGGGCCAGGGGCAAGAGACCCAGTACTTC. This codes for CASSFLGQGQETQYF.

This clone was found many times. J is TRBJ2-7 and V is TRBV28; perhaps TRBD2 as D (5 bases). The CDR3 covers 12 residues. V shed 1 base and J shed 6 bases, with 7 bases lying between them. Germline V gene data show CDR1 as MDHEN and CDR2 as SYDVKM. This CDR3 reads CASSLSGIEQYF. The CDR3 DNA sequence: TGTGCCAGCAGTTTATCCGGGATCGAGCAGTACTTC.

This sequence joins TRBV29-1 and TRBJ1-2, with D perhaps TRBD1 (6 bases). There are 12 residues in the CDR3. CDR1 is SQVTM, CDR2 ANQGSEA, per germline. Here the CDR3 reads CSATGFIGGYTF. The CDR3 region has the DNA TGCAGTGCTACAGGGTTTATCGGTGGCTACACCTTC.

The chain combines TRBV9 with TRBJ1-3; 8 nucleotides agree with TRBD1. The CDR3 runs to 13 residues. Germline V gives CDR1 SGDLS, CDR2 YYNGEE. With V trimmed by 8 bases and J by 2 bases, 3 bases remained unmatched. The CDR3 nucleotides are TGTGCCAGTCAGGGGGCTGCTGGAAACACCATATATTTT. It yields the protein CASQGAAGNTIYF.

This clone was observed a single time. The V call is TRBV27, the J call TRBJ1-2; D is perhaps TRBD1 (6 bases). The CDR3 is 14 amino acids. Deletions cut 5 bases from V and 4 bases from J, with 14 bases between. Per the germline V gene, CDR1 is MNHEY and CDR2 is SMNVEV (reference sequence). CDR3 DNA sequence: TGTGCCAGCAGTCGTCAGGGGTCAGTCTATGGCTACACCTTC. Amino acid sequence: CASSRQGSVYGYTF.

The sample holds a few counts of this clone. This chain links TRBV6-5 with TRBJ2-5; TRBD2 agrees at 8 bases. The J call could be wrong; TRBJ2-7 is a better fit for the DNA end. The germline gives CDR1 MNHEY, CDR2 SVGAGI. The CDR3 contains 14 residues. The CDR3 sequence is CASSRTGRGGEQYF. CDR3 in DNA: TGTGCCAGCAGTCGAACCGGGAGGGGTGGCGAGCAGTACTTC.

This clone has only a few counts. The CDR3 DNA is TGCGCCAGCAGCCAAGATTATATTTGGGACAGGGCTTTCAGTGAGACTGGAAACACCATATATTTT. It translates to CASSQDYIWDRAFSETGNTIYF. The rearrangement links TRBV4-3 to TRBJ1-3; 9 bases line up with TRBD1. Trimming removed 0 bases from V and 2 bases from J; junction bases left unmatched: 20. The CDR3 is made up of 22 amino acids. Germline V CDR1 and CDR2: LGHNA, YSLEER.

The chain carries TRBV5-8 and TRBJ2-1; weak D call: TRBD1 (6 bases). Germline lookup yields CDR1 SGHTS and CDR2 YDEGEE. The CDR3 sequence is 14 residues long. V was trimmed by 4 bases and J by 5 bases, leaving 13 bases between them. This chain's CDR3 is CASSLGQGNNEQFF. CDR3 sequence (DNA): TGTGCCAGCAGCCTGGGGCAGGGGAACAATGAGCAGTTCTTC. Combining the CDR3 with reference TRBV5-8 and TRBJ2-1 gives the whole variable domain EAGVTQSPTHLIKTRGQQATLRCSPISGHTSVYWYQQALGLGLQFLLWYDEGEERNRGNFPPRFSGRQFPNYSSELNVNALELEDSALYLCASSLGQGNNEQFFGPGTRLTVL.

The rearrangement links TRBV18 to TRBJ1-2; TRBD1 matches 10 bases. CDR3 length: 16 amino acids. Germline V gene lookup returns CDR1 KGHSH and CDR2 LQKENI. The ends lost 3 bases at V and 2 bases at J; junction bases unmatched: 6. The CDR3 here is CASSPPGQGLNYGYTF. Written as DNA, the CDR3 is TGTGCCAGCTCACCCCCGGGACAGGGGCTAAACTATGGCTACACCTTC.

The V and J genes are TRBV18 and TRBJ1-5; 11 bases agree with TRBD1. The CDR3 is 14 residues long. Looked up from germline, CDR1 is KGHSH and CDR2 is LQKENI. J lost 6 bases, V lost 2 bases, and 0 bases had no gene match. The CDR3, as DNA: TGTGCCAGCTCACCAGGACAGGGGGCTCAGCCCCAGCATTTT. Translating it yields CASSPGQGAQPQHF.

The V call is TRBV7-9, the J call TRBJ1-1; 7 positions agree with TRBD1. This CDR3 region has 15 residues. Per the germline V gene, CDR1 is SEHNR and CDR2 is FQNEAQ (reference sequence). V shed 5 bases, J shed 4 bases, and the junction held 10 bases outside the gene matches. CDR3 bases: TGTGCCAGCAGCCCCCGACAGGGAGGACGCACTGAAGCTTTCTTT. Its translation is CASSPRQGGRTEAFF.

This clone showed up just a few times. In DNA, the CDR3 is TGCAGCGTGGCCGGGTACACGAACACCGGGGAGCTGTTTTTT. Translation: CSVAGYTNTGELFF. The chain links TRBV29-1 to TRBJ2-2; D is undetermined. V was cut by 6 bases and J by 0 bases, with 11 bases left in between. The germline V gene encodes CDR1 SQVTM and CDR2 ANQGSEA. The CDR3 runs 14 residues.

This rearrangement joins TRBV30 to TRBJ1-2; no clear D. CDR1 is GTSNPN, CDR2 SVGIG, per germline (reference sequence). The V gene lost 0 bases and the J gene lost 4 bases, with 15 bases spanning the gap. This CDR3 comprises 15 residues. CDR3 protein: CAWSVPPGMGYGYTF. CDR3 DNA sequence: TGTGCCTGGAGTGTACCTCCGGGAATGGGCTATGGCTACACCTTC.

This chain joins TRBV4-2 and TRBJ2-1; TRBD2 might be the D (7 bases). The CDR3 is 15 residues long. Between the trimmed V and J ends, which lost 1 base and 5 bases, there was a span of 12 bases. Germline CDR1 LGHNA, CDR2 YNFKEQ. CDR3 in amino acids: CASSQAGGSNNEQFF. The CDR3 coding sequence is TGTGCCAGCAGCCAAGCGGGGGGCTCAAACAATGAGCAGTTCTTC.

The CDR3 loop is CASSYSGQEQSGEQYF. DNA for the CDR3: TGTGCCAGCTCATACTCAGGACAAGAACAATCGGGCGAGCAGTACTTC. V and J are TRBV18 and TRBJ2-7, with D possibly TRBD1 on 5 matching bases. Looked up from germline, CDR1 is KGHSH and CDR2 is LQKENI. Trimming cost V 5 bases and J 6 bases, with 23 bases left between them. The CDR3 consists of 16 residues.

The rearrangement uses TRBV2 and TRBJ2-5; tentative D call: TRBD2 (5 bases). Germline V CDR1 and CDR2: SNHLY, FYNNEI. Trimming cost V 6 bases and J 5 bases, with 13 bases left between them. The CDR3 length is 13 residues. CDR3 sequence reads: CASRLEVGETQYF. For the CDR3, the DNA is TGTGCCAGCAGGTTGGAGGTTGGGGAGACCCAGTACTTC.